There are a few counts of the clone carrying this T cell receptor (beta chain). Its specificity is not known. This sample was taken from a study of shared clonotypes between healthy human individuals. The study's findings and limits: All-four-donor shared clonotypes had higher generation probabilities than non-shared clonotypes did.

Each subset's genomic DNA was shared equally among a number of immunoSEQ plates. Produced via immunoSEQ multiplex PCR; TCRdb's table is partial and in-frame only. The sample carries about 980,000 clones, 70% to 85% recorded once. Trimming removed 4 bases from V and 4 bases from J, with 11 bases in between. The CDR3 is 13 amino acids. CDR1 and CDR2 (germline): SGHNT, YYREEE (reference sequence). The TCR was taken from a man between 18 and 29 years old in good health. The rearrangement uses TRBV5-4 and TRBJ1-2; D ambiguous. Material: memory CD4+ T cells sorted from blood. Subset described: CD45RA-negative fraction. In nucleotides, the CDR3 is TGTGCCAGCAGCCCTGCGTCCCGCTATGGCTACACCTTC. As protein: CASSPASRYGYTF.